A single sample is the source of the 25 T cell receptor beta chains below, sequenced in a study of blood T cell repertoires in COVID-19. Here immunoSEQ multiplex PCR was the method, and the copy in TCRdb shows in-frame clones only, minus some. This table holds some 200,000 clones, approximately 86% found once. The source material was peripheral blood. All receptors derive from a middle-aged man with active or convalescent COVID-19.

CDR3 region: CASSARELSQPQHF. As DNA, the CDR3 is TGTGCCAGTAGTGCCAGGGAATTATCTCAGCCCCAGCATTTT. V gene TRBV19 combines with J gene TRBJ1-5; TRBD1 is a possible D gene (5 bases). Germline V gene sequence: CDR1 LNHDA, CDR2 SQIVND (reference sequence). This CDR3 is 14 amino acids long. V was pared by 5 bases and J by 6 bases, with 14 bases between. The complete variable domain, with remaining parts taken from reference TRBV19 and TRBJ1-5, reads DGGITQSPKYLFRKEGQNVTLSCEQNLNHDAMYWYRQDPGQGLRLIYYSQIVNDFQKGDIAEGYSVSREKKESFPLTVTSAQKNPTAFYLCASSARELSQPQHFGDGTRLSIL.

A single count supports this clone. The chain recombines TRBV6-5 with TRBJ2-7; 7 bases match TRBD1. The V gene's germline CDR1 is MNHEY and CDR2 SVGAGI. There are 15 residues in the CDR3. V dropped 6 bases and J dropped 3; count of bases not matched to a gene: 11. The CDR3: CASRIEQGGDYEQYF. DNA of the CDR3: TGTGCCAGCAGGATAGAACAAGGGGGCGACTACGAGCAGTACTTC.

The gene calls are TRBV19 and TRBJ1-5; TRBD1 agrees at 7 bases. Germline V CDR1 and CDR2: LNHDA, SQIVND (reference sequence). There are 16 residues in the CDR3. Trimming removed 5 bases from V and 0 bases from J; junction bases left unmatched: 7. CDR3 sequence (DNA): TGTGCCAGTAGTGTCTGGACAGGAGATAGCAATCAGCCCCAGCATTTT. Its translation: CASSVWTGDSNQPQHF.

The V call is TRBV20-1, the J call TRBJ2-7; D gene uncertain. The CDR3 is made up of 13 amino acids. Trimming left V 3 bases short and J 2 bases short, with 11 bases between. The germline V gene has CDR1 DFQATT and CDR2 SNEGSKA (reference sequence). CDR3 residues: CSASQPSPYEQYF. CDR3 DNA sequence: TGCAGTGCTAGTCAGCCTAGTCCCTACGAGCAGTACTTC.

J is TRBJ1-1 and V is TRBV7-5; TRBD1, as called in the table, went unchecked against the DNA. TRBV7-5 is a pseudogene locus. The CDR3 totals 14 residues. The DNA of the CDR3 is TGTGTCAGAAGCTTCCCACAGGGCCGGCGAGAAGCTTTCTTT. It is translated as CVRSFPQGRREAFF.

The chain employs TRBV5-1 and TRBJ1-1, with D unclear. V was clipped by 3 bases and J by 0 bases, with 12 bases between them. This CDR3 has 15 amino acids. Germline V gene lookup returns CDR1 SGHRS and CDR2 YFSETQ. DNA for the CDR3: TGCGCCAGCAGCTGGAGTGTCGGCATGAACACTGAAGCTTTCTTT. The encoded protein is CASSWSVGMNTEAFF.

V is TRBV29-1 and J is TRBJ1-2, with 11 bases lining up with TRBD1. CDR1 SQVTM and CDR2 ANQGSEA come from the germline V gene. This CDR3 contains 14 residues. The ends lost 4 bases at V and 4 bases at J; junction bases unmatched: 5. In nucleotides, the CDR3 is TGCAGCGTTGTAGGACAGGGGGCTTTCTATGGCTACACCTTC. It codes for CSVVGQGAFYGYTF.

There are a few counts of this clone. The chain recombines TRBV5-1 with TRBJ2-1, with a tentative D call TRBD1 (6 bases). The V gene's germline CDR1 is SGHRS and CDR2 YFSETQ. Trimming cost V 4 bases and J 2 bases, with 13 bases left between them. This CDR3 has 15 amino acids. DNA of the CDR3: TGCGCCAGCAGCCCAGGGGATTCCACCTACAATGAGCAGTTCTTC. Encoded protein: CASSPGDSTYNEQFF.

This chain connects TRBV7-8 to TRBJ1-2, with 8 bases that match TRBD1. Germline values: CDR1 SGHVS, CDR2 FQNEAQ. With 1 base clipped from V and 7 bases from J, the junction kept 8 bases outside the gene matches. The CDR3 is 15 amino acids. The CDR3 nucleotides are TGTGCCAGCAGCTTAGGGTCAGGGGGCGTGGGTGGCTACACCTTC. Translation: CASSLGSGGVGGYTF.

The chain couples TRBV4-1 to TRBJ2-7, with D unresolved. Germline V gene data show CDR1 as MGHRA and CDR2 as YSYEKL. V dropped 5 bases and J dropped 5 bases, with 7 bases sitting between them. The CDR3 loop spans 11 amino acids. CDR3 loop: CASSIRDEQYF. In DNA form, the CDR3 reads TGCGCCAGCAGCATCCGAGACGAGCAGTACTTC.

The rearrangement joins TRBV28 to TRBJ2-7, with 8 positions matching TRBD1. The CDR3 totals 15 residues. CDR1 MDHEN and CDR2 SYDVKM come from the germline V gene. V dropped 3 bases and J dropped 4; count of bases not matched to a gene: 8. CDR3 nucleotide sequence: TGTGCCAGCAGTTTTGGGGGACAGGACGAGTACGAGCAGTACTTC. It encodes CASSFGGQDEYEQYF.

This clone has more than one count but fewer than ten. V usage is TRBV15 and J usage is TRBJ2-5; D uncertain. V was shortened by 0 bases and J by 4 bases, with 9 bases between the two germline ends. CDR3 size: 14 residues. Germline V gene lookup returns CDR1 LNHNV and CDR2 YYDKDF (reference sequence). The CDR3 nucleotides are TGTGCCACCAGCAGAGATGCTGCAGTAGAGACCCAGTACTTC. Its translation: CATSRDAAVETQYF.

In DNA form, the CDR3 reads TGTGCCAGCAGCCCCCAGTCGGAGACCCAGTACTTC. Translating it yields CASSPQSETQYF. The chain is built from TRBV3-1 (or the pseudogene TRBV3-2) and TRBJ2-5; D ambiguous. V dropped 4 bases and J dropped 5 bases, with 8 bases sitting between them. Looked up from germline, CDR1 is LGHDT and CDR2 is YNNKEL (reference sequence). This CDR3 spans 12 amino acids.

CDR3 sequence (DNA): TGTGCCAGCAGTAACCCTCCAGGGGTCAGATCCTACGAGCAGTACTTC. The encoded protein is CASSNPPGVRSYEQYF. The chain has TRBV6-6 and TRBJ2-7; D is possibly TRBD1 (6 bases). V lost 5 bases and J lost 1, with 18 bases in between. CDR3 length equals 16 residues. Germline lookup yields CDR1 MNHNY and CDR2 SVGAGI (reference sequence).

The CDR3 DNA follows: TGTGCCAGCACAGGGCAGGAAGTCTCCTACAATGAGCAGTTCTTC. It is translated as CASTGQEVSYNEQFF. The gene calls are TRBV28 and TRBJ2-1; D possibly corresponds to TRBD1 (5 bases). Trimming cost V 7 bases and J 0 bases, with 13 bases left between them. Germline V gene sequence: CDR1 MDHEN, CDR2 SYDVKM. CDR3 length equals 15 residues.

The chain links TRBV29-1 to TRBJ1-3, with D unclear. V was clipped by 1 base and J by 2 bases, with 9 bases between them. CDR1 and CDR2 (germline): SQVTM, ANQGSEA. The CDR3 has 14 amino acids. CDR3 loop: CSVEVRVTGNTIYF. The CDR3, as DNA: TGCAGCGTTGAAGTCCGAGTTACTGGAAACACCATATATTTT.

This clone was recorded only once. The sample carries other DNA sequences with the same CDR3. Written as DNA, the CDR3 is TGTGCCAGCAGCTTAACACTGAACACTGAAGCTTTCTTT. It encodes CASSLTLNTEAFF. The chain couples TRBV7-9 to TRBJ1-1; no definite D call. The CDR3 length is 13 residues. V dropped 2 bases and J dropped 0 bases, with 4 bases sitting between them. Germline loops: CDR1 SEHNR, CDR2 FQNEAQ (reference sequence). Using reference TRBV7-9 and TRBJ1-1 for the parts outside the CDR3, the full variable domain is DTGVSQNPRHKITKRGQNVTFRCDPISEHNRLYWYRQTLGQGPEFLTYFQNEAQLEKSRLLSDRFSAERPKGSFSTLEIQRTEQGDSAMYLCASSLTLNTEAFFGQGTRLTVV.

The chain employs TRBV5-8 and TRBJ2-3, with 13 nucleotides matching TRBD2. From germline, CDR1 is SGHTS and CDR2 YDEGEE. CDR3 length: 14 amino acids. V lost 7 bases to trimming and J lost 6 bases; unmatched junction nucleotides: 5. CDR3 amino acids: CASPGLAGWDTQYF. The CDR3, as DNA: TGTGCCAGCCCGGGACTAGCGGGGTGGGATACGCAGTATTTT.

The gene calls are TRBV28 and TRBJ1-4; a possible D gene is TRBD1 (5 bases). Germline V gene lookup returns CDR1 MDHEN and CDR2 SYDVKM. V dropped 6 bases and J dropped 0 bases, with 8 bases sitting between them. The CDR3 is 14 residues long. CDR3 bases: TGTGCCAGCAGCGTCAGGGCAACTAATGAAAAACTGTTTTTT. Its translation: CASSVRATNEKLFF.

The rearrangement uses TRBV5-8 and TRBJ2-3; 11 positions match TRBD2. V lost 7 bases, J lost 1 base, and 17 bases stayed unmatched. CDR1 and CDR2 from the germline V gene are SGHTS and YDEGEE. This CDR3 has 19 residues. CDR3 DNA: TGTGCCAGCCCTTATGGAGTAGCGGGGGGGCTTGACGGCACAGATACGCAGTATTTT. Its translation is CASPYGVAGGLDGTDTQYF.

This chain uses TRBV2 with TRBJ1-2; 7 nucleotides line up with TRBD1. Germline lookup yields CDR1 SNHLY and CDR2 FYNNEI. The CDR3 runs to 13 residues. The V segment lost 6 bases and the J segment 4 bases; nucleotides outside the gene matches: 5. The CDR3 spells CASSGTDSYGYTF. In DNA form, the CDR3 reads TGTGCCAGCAGCGGGACAGATTCCTATGGCTACACCTTC.

V usage is TRBV2 and J usage is TRBJ2-4, with 13 bases matching TRBD2. The germline gives CDR1 SNHLY, CDR2 FYNNEI. The CDR3 has 15 amino acids. Losses at the gene ends were 5 bases for V and 8 bases for J; bases not matched to a gene: 6. The CDR3 nucleotides read TGTGCCAGCAGTCCAACTAGCGGGGGGGCGCACATTCAGTACTTC. Amino acids: CASSPTSGGAHIQYF.

V usage is TRBV3-1 (or the pseudogene TRBV3-2) and J usage is TRBJ1-4; 11 bases fit TRBD1. Germline V gene sequence: CDR1 LGHDT, CDR2 YNNKEL (reference sequence). CDR3 length equals 14 residues. The J segment lost 7 bases and the V segment lost 6 bases, leaving 4 bases of the junction unmatched. Written as DNA, the CDR3 is TGTGCCAGCAGTTCCGGGACAGGGGGTGAAAAACTGTTTTTT. Translation gives CASSSGTGGEKLFF.

The chain couples TRBV28 to TRBJ1-4, with D uncertain. CDR3 length: 13 amino acids. V shed 8 bases and J shed 1 base, with 8 bases lying between them. Germline V lookup: CDR1 MDHEN, CDR2 SYDVKM. The DNA for the CDR3 is TGTGCCAGCTATGAGAAAACTAATGAAAAACTGTTTTTT. Translated, it gives CASYEKTNEKLFF.

This clone was seen a few times. The chain couples TRBV6-5 to TRBJ1-1; D is ambiguous. The CDR3 totals 11 residues. CDR1 is MNHEY and CDR2 is SVGAGI in the germline V gene. V lost 8 bases, J lost 5 bases, and 9 bases lay in between. The CDR3 coding sequence is TGTGCCAGCGAGGCGTGGACTGAAGCTTTCTTT. Translating gives CASEAWTEAFF.